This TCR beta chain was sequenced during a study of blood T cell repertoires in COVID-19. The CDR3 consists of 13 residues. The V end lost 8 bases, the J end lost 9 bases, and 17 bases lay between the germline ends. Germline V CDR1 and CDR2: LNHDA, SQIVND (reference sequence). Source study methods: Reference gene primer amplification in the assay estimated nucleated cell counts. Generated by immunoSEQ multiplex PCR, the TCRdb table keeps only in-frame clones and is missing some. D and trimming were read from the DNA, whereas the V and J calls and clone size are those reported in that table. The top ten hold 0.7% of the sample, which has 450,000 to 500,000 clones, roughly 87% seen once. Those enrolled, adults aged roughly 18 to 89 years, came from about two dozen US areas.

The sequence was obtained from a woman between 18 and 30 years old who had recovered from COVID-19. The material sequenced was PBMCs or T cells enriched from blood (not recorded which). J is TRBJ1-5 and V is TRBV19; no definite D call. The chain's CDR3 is CASGKGALRPQHF. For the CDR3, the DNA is TGTGCCAGTGGGAAGGGAGCCTTAAGGCCCCAGCATTTT.